This record looks at one TCR beta chain sequence and its context. The data were produced by immunoSEQ multiplex PCR, yet TCRdb's version contains in-frame clones alone and is incomplete. The table records 150,000 to 200,000 clones, about nine tenths of them present only once. The data are from a study of T cell responses to AZD1222 COVID-19 vaccine. Germline V gene sequence: CDR1 MGHRA, CDR2 YSYEKL. The CDR3 covers 14 residues. V lost 4 bases and J lost 6; bases outside the gene matches: 9. This material consisted of peripheral blood, taken on day 0 of AZD1222 vaccination. The chain couples TRBV4-1 to TRBJ2-7; 7 nucleotides match TRBD1. This TCR derives from an adult in good health. CDR3 coding DNA: TGCGCCAGCAGCCGCCTACAGGGGTCCGGCGAGCAGTACTTC. This translates into CASSRLQGSGEQYF.